This T cell receptor beta chain came from a study of cytomegalovirus exposure and HLA in healthy donors. Study context: HLA-typed donors were the source of around 87 million unique TCRs, which an early data release held.

This clone has only a few counts. Its specificity is not known. The primer mix had 60 Vbeta and 13 Jbeta primers. Assay used: immunoSEQ multiplex PCR; TCRdb lists only in-frame clones, some missing. The data hold more than 100,000 clones, with under 75% observed a single time. General study points: A previous analysis found most TCR beta V segments productive roughly 87% or roughly 30% of the time. V segments that were indistinguishable, TRBV6-2 and TRBV6-3 among them, were omitted from analysis. Confirmation was obtained in vitro that a few CMV-associated chains are specific for CMV antigens.

Germline V CDR1 and CDR2: GTSNPN, SVGIG (reference sequence). V dropped 0 bases and J dropped 7 bases, with 9 bases sitting between them. The CDR3 is 12 amino acids. The clonotype was recovered from a woman aged 40-49 years in good health and CMV-seronegative. The sequenced material came from PBMCs. The V and J genes are TRBV30 and TRBJ1-2; D remains ambiguous. CDR3 sequence reads: CAWSVGFRGYTF. CDR3 bases: TGTGCCTGGAGTGTCGGGTTCCGTGGCTACACCTTC.